This T cell receptor (beta chain) derives from a study of blood T cell repertoires in COVID-19. Study-wide background: Whether acute or convalescent, the COVID-19 samples came from the United States, Italy and Spain.

V lost 3 bases and J lost 3; bases outside the gene matches: 12. The germline CDR1 and CDR2 sequences are LGHNT and FRNRAP. The CDR3 has 17 residues. The assay was immunoSEQ multiplex PCR, and TCRdb's table has in-frame clones only and misses some. The sample consists of about 160,000 clones, roughly 80% of them appearing once. The source of this sequence is a woman in her thirties or forties with acute COVID-19. The sequenced material came from PBMCs or T cells enriched from blood (not recorded which). The J gene is TRBJ2-3, the V gene TRBV12-5, with TRBD1 matching 7 bases. The CDR3: CASGFASRGSNTDTQYF. CDR3 bases: TGTGCTAGTGGTTTTGCCTCCAGGGGGTCGAATACAGATACGCAGTATTTT.